What follows are 21 T cell receptor beta chains derived from one specimen sequenced in a study of blood T cell repertoires in COVID-19 (TCRdb year 2020). The library was prepared using the immunoSEQ multiplex PCR assay. TCRdb re-hosts the immuneACCESS table, in-frame sequences only. Its copies lack some clones; in the studies checked, an unresolved V gene accounts for under half of them, and the cause for the rest is not known. The sample data list tens of thousands of clones, and approximately 81% of these were observed just once. The ten largest clones capture 18% of the sample. Sequencing used peripheral blood. Source of these receptors: a woman aged 55-69 years with acute or convalescent COVID-19.

This clone was counted only a few times. The gene calls are TRBV10-3 and TRBJ2-5; tentative D call: TRBD2 (6 bases). This CDR3 contains 14 residues. Germline CDR1 is ENHRY and CDR2 is SYGVKD. V lost 6 bases and J 3 bases, leaving 14 bases between the germline ends. CDR3 residues: CAISVPGDEETQYF. CDR3 sequence (DNA): TGTGCCATCAGCGTGCCGGGGGACGAAGAGACCCAGTACTTC.

The CDR3 region has the DNA TGCGCCAGCAAACCCGGGACTAGCGGGGGGGCCTGGGAGACCCAGTACTTC. Translated, it gives CASKPGTSGGAWETQYF. This chain connects TRBV5-1 to TRBJ2-5; 16 bases are a match to TRBD2. Unmatched junction bases numbered 10, after V lost 6 bases and J lost 5 bases. From germline, CDR1 is SGHRS and CDR2 YFSETQ. The CDR3 is made up of 17 amino acids.

Details on this clone: One end of the junction is discordant with germline, which a read error may explain. V and J are TRBV7-7 and TRBJ1-3, with D possibly TRBD1 on 6 matching bases. The CDR3 has 15 residues. Germline CDR1 is SSHAT and CDR2 is FNYEAQ (reference sequence). CDR3 in amino acids: CASSPLQGNGNTIYF. For the CDR3, the DNA is TGTGCTAGCAGTCCCTTACAGGGCAATGGAAACACCATATATTTT. The full variable domain, in which reference TRBV7-7 and TRBJ1-3 provide the parts outside the CDR3, is GAGVSQSPRYKVTKRGQDVTLRCDPISSHATLYWYQQALGQGPEFLTYFNYEAQPDKSGLPSDRFSAERPEGSISTLTIQRTEQRDSAMYRCASSPLQGNGNTIYFGEGSWLTVV.

V is TRBV7-2 and J is TRBJ2-2, with D tentatively TRBD1 (6 bases). V shed 5 bases and J shed 0 bases, with 13 bases lying between them. CDR3 length: 16 amino acids. Looked up from germline, CDR1 is SGHTA and CDR2 is FQGNSA. In nucleotides, the CDR3 is TGTGCCAGCAGCCCCGTAGGGGGAACGAACACCGGGGAGCTGTTTTTT. Translation gives CASSPVGGTNTGELFF.

The rearrangement joins TRBV2 to TRBJ1-1; tentatively, D is TRBD1 (6 bases). The germline CDR1 and CDR2 sequences are SNHLY and FYNNEI. Trimming shortened V by 3 bases and J by 3 bases, and 11 bases separated the two germline ends. The CDR3 covers 14 residues. CDR3 region: CASSETRGYTEAFF. In nucleotides, the CDR3 is TGTGCCAGCAGTGAGACCAGGGGCTACACTGAAGCTTTCTTT.

CDR3 nucleotide sequence: TGTGCCTGGAAACAGGGGGCTGAGGGCTACACCTTC. Translation: CAWKQGAEGYTF. The chain combines TRBV30 with TRBJ1-2; 9 positions match TRBD1. The germline V gene encodes CDR1 GTSNPN and CDR2 SVGIG (reference sequence). This CDR3 has 12 amino acids. V shed 4 bases and J 8 bases; nucleotides not matched to a gene: 5.

The sample holds a few counts of this clone. The chain employs TRBV5-1 and TRBJ1-6; the match to TRBD1 covers 8 bases. Looked up from germline, CDR1 is SGHRS and CDR2 is YFSETQ. J gave up 3 bases and V 2 bases, and 4 bases lay outside the gene matches. The CDR3 extends over 16 amino acids. The CDR3 is CASSLSTGDYNSPLHF. DNA for the CDR3: TGCGCCAGCAGCTTATCGACAGGGGACTATAATTCACCCCTCCACTTT.

The rearrangement links TRBV5-1 to TRBJ1-2, with D hard to call. V was shortened by 0 bases and J by 0 bases, with 6 bases between the two germline ends. The CDR3 totals 14 residues. The germline gives CDR1 SGHRS, CDR2 YFSETQ. CDR3 in DNA: TGCGCCAGCAGCTTGGAGCGGTCTAACTATGGCTACACCTTC. Encoded protein: CASSLERSNYGYTF. Supplemented by reference TRBV5-1 and TRBJ1-2, the full variable domain reads KAGVTQTPRYLIKTRGQQVTLSCSPISGHRSVSWYQQTPGQGLQFLFEYFSETQRNKGNFPGRFSGRQFSNSRSEMNVSTLELGDSALYLCASSLERSNYGYTFGSGTRLTVV.

The V and J genes are TRBV5-6 and TRBJ2-7; 8 bases fit TRBD1. The CDR3 sequence is 15 residues long. With 0 bases clipped from V and 3 bases from J, the junction kept 5 bases outside the gene matches. Looked up from germline, CDR1 is SGHDT and CDR2 is YYEEEE. This CDR3 is CASSLGQGFSYEQYV. CDR3 sequence (DNA): TGTGCCAGCAGCTTGGGACAGGGGTTTAGCTACGAGCAGTACGTC.

The V call is TRBV7-9, the J call TRBJ1-2, with a tentative D call TRBD1 (5 bases). Germline V gives CDR1 SEHNR, CDR2 FQNEAQ (reference sequence). V lost 1 base to trimming and J lost 3 bases, with 9 bases between them. The CDR3 sequence is 14 residues long. DNA for the CDR3: TGTGCCAGCAGCTTAGATAGGGGCGACTATGGCTACACCTTC. This codes for CASSLDRGDYGYTF.

The rearrangement joins TRBV13 to TRBJ1-1, with 8 bases aligning to TRBD1. From germline, CDR1 is PRHDT and CDR2 FYEKMQ (reference sequence). This CDR3 region has 15 residues. J was trimmed by 0 bases and V by 6 bases; bases with no gene match: 6. Here the CDR3 reads CASREWDRMNTEAFF. The DNA of the CDR3 is TGTGCCAGCAGAGAGTGGGACAGGATGAACACTGAAGCTTTCTTT.

J is TRBJ2-5 and V is TRBV7-2; no clear D gene. This CDR3 is 15 amino acids long. Germline assignment: CDR1 SGHTA and CDR2 FQGNSA. V was cut by 4 bases and J by 0 bases, with 12 bases left in between. Written as DNA, the CDR3 is TGTGCCAGCAGCTATCCCTCTAAGTACCAAGAGACCCAGTACTTC. It translates to CASSYPSKYQETQYF.

The V call is TRBV4-1, the J call TRBJ1-1, with D possibly TRBD1 on 5 matching bases. The V gene's germline CDR1 is MGHRA and CDR2 YSYEKL. The CDR3 consists of 15 residues. Trimming took off 1 base at V and 4 bases at J, with 13 bases between the two ends. CDR3 coding DNA: TGCGCCAGCAGCCAAGGATCGGACATTCCCACTGAAGCTTTCTTT. Translation gives CASSQGSDIPTEAFF.

The chain is built from TRBV19 and TRBJ2-7; possibly TRBD1 for D (5 bases). The V and J ends lost 5 bases and 5 bases respectively, with 13 bases between them. The CDR3 is 13 residues long. In germline, CDR1 is LNHDA, CDR2 SQIVND (reference sequence). CDR3 sequence (DNA): TGTGCCAGTAGTCGGCAGGGTATCAACGAGCAGTACTTC. Its protein is CASSRQGINEQYF.

The chain employs TRBV19 and TRBJ1-2; perhaps TRBD1 as D (6 bases). The CDR3 runs 15 residues. With 5 bases removed from V and 2 bases from J, the gap between germline ends came to 15 bases. The germline gives CDR1 LNHDA, CDR2 SQIVND (reference sequence). This CDR3 is CASSANRDPNYGYTF. The DNA of the CDR3 is TGTGCCAGTAGTGCGAACAGGGACCCGAACTATGGCTACACCTTC.

V is TRBV9 and J is TRBJ1-1; D unresolved. CDR1 and CDR2 (germline): SGDLS, YYNGEE. V lost 5 bases to trimming and J lost 1 base, with 12 bases between them. The CDR3 has 14 amino acids. The CDR3 sequence is CASSPPRANTEAFF. The CDR3 nucleotides read TGTGCCAGCAGTCCTCCGAGAGCGAACACTGAAGCTTTCTTT.

This clone appeared a few times. This rearrangement joins TRBV5-8 to TRBJ2-7, with D unresolved. This CDR3 contains 14 residues. V was trimmed by 1 base and J by 0 bases, leaving 8 bases between them. Looked up from germline, CDR1 is SGHTS and CDR2 is YDEGEE. CDR3 amino acids: CASSLHRSSYEQYF. Written as DNA, the CDR3 is TGTGCCAGCAGCTTGCATCGGAGCTCCTACGAGCAGTACTTC.

This sequence joins TRBV6-5 and TRBJ1-4, with 12 bases lining up with TRBD1. J was trimmed by 6 bases and V by 2 bases; bases with no gene match: 4. The germline V gene encodes CDR1 MNHEY and CDR2 SVGAGI. The CDR3 has 16 residues. This chain's CDR3 is CASSYAGTGGHEKLFF. The CDR3 DNA sequence: TGTGCCAGCAGTTACGCCGGGACAGGGGGCCATGAAAAACTGTTTTTT.

By share, this clone counts as large. The chain recombines TRBV2 with TRBJ1-4, with 9 positions matching TRBD1. The CDR3 extends over 14 amino acids. J gave up 6 bases and V 1 base, and 0 bases lay outside the gene matches. Germline V gene lookup returns CDR1 SNHLY and CDR2 FYNNEI. The CDR3 region is CASSEDRGHEKLFF. Here the CDR3 DNA reads TGTGCCAGCAGTGAAGACAGGGGGCATGAAAAACTGTTTTTT.

Here the CDR3 DNA reads TGTGCCATCAGGGCGGACAGGGGGATTGTCACTGAAGCTTTCTTT. Translating gives CAIRADRGIVTEAFF. J is TRBJ1-1 and V is TRBV10-3; 10 bases match TRBD1. Trimming cost V 6 bases and J 4 bases; bases outside gene matches: 8. The CDR3 length is 15 residues. The germline V gene has CDR1 ENHRY and CDR2 SYGVKD.

At least ten counts were recorded for this clone. V gene TRBV7-3 combines with J gene TRBJ2-6; the D is unclear. Per the germline V gene, CDR1 is SGHTA and CDR2 is FQGTGA. Between the trimmed V and J ends, which lost 3 bases and 4 bases, there was a span of 13 bases. The CDR3 loop spans 16 amino acids. The chain's CDR3 is CASSLGPGAGANVLTF. In DNA, the CDR3 is TGTGCCAGCAGCTTGGGCCCAGGTGCAGGGGCCAACGTCCTGACTTTC.